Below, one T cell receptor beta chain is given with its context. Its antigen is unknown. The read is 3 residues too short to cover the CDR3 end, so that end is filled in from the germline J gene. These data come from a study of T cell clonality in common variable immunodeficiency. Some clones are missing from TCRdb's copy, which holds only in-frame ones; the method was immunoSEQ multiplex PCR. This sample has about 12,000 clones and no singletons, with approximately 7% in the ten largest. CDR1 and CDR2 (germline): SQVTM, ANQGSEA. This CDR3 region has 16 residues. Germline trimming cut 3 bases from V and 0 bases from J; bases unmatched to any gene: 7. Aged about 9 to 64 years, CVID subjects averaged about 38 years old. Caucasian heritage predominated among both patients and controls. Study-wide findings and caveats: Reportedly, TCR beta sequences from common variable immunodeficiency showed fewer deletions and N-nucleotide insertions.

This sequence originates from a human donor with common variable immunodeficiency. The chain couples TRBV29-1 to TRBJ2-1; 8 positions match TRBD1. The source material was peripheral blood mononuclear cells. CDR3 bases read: TGCAGCGTTGAGGGACAGGACGGTCTCTCCTACAATGAG. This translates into CSVEGQDGLSYNE. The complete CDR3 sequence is CSVEGQDGLSYNEQFF.